This T cell receptor (beta chain) was sequenced in a study of cytomegalovirus exposure and HLA in healthy donors. For the study at large: Approximately 80 million unique TCRs, all from HLA-typed donors, were included in an early release of the data. Among several hundred genotyped donors, about 80% fell in the Caucasian-associated ancestry cluster. Study findings and constraints: It emerged from a later analysis that several of the most significant clusters appeared to be linked to common viral pathogens.

Unmatched junction bases numbered 6, after V lost 4 bases and J lost 4 bases. Germline V lookup: CDR1 SGHKS, CDR2 YYEKEE (reference sequence). The CDR3 runs to 14 residues. 13 Jbeta primers and 60 Vbeta primers were used for the PCR. Some clones are missing from TCRdb's copy, which holds only in-frame ones; the method was immunoSEQ multiplex PCR. Of roughly 160,000 clones listed, around four fifths were seen once; the top ten hold 0.95% to 1.5%. A word on this clone: Its antigen remains unidentified.

This chain connects TRBV5-5 to TRBJ1-1; 8 positions match TRBD1. Sequencing input: PBMCs. This sequence originates from a boy between 2 and 15 years old in good health and CMV-seronegative. The CDR3 DNA reads TGTGCCAGCAGCGACAGGGGACGTGCCACTGAAGCTTTCTTT. Translating gives CASSDRGRATEAFF.